Only one count was recorded for the clone carrying this T cell receptor (beta chain). The sample comes from a study of technical replicates of blood from four donors. The CDR3 contains 14 residues. The J segment lost 7 bases and the V segment lost 3 bases, leaving 6 bases of the junction unmatched. Germline values: CDR1 SGDLS, CDR2 YYNGEE. Repertoires were generated with immunoSEQ multiplex PCR, while TCRdb's copy carries only in-frame clones and drops some. Altogether tens of thousands of clones are present, around 97% being singletons, with the ten largest covering less than 0.25%. Sequencing used T cells isolated from PBMCs. The sequence was collected from a human donor in good health. This sequence joins TRBV9 and TRBJ2-1; the match to TRBD2 covers 8 bases. CDR3 in DNA: TGTGCCAGCAGCGCGGGACTAGTCTATAATGAGCAGTTCTTC. Its translation is CASSAGLVYNEQFF.